The 21 T cell receptor beta chains listed next were all sequenced from one sample in a study of T cells in Graves' hyperthyroidism and ophthalmopathy. From RNA transcripts, TCR beta CDR3 regions were amplified. Researchers ran a first-round RT-PCR on the TCR CDR3 using the HTBI primer set. MiXCR was run by TCRdb on the multiplex PCR reads, yielding one entry per CDR3 protein. The sample carries around 700,000 distinct CDR3 sequences, approximately 18% recorded once. The sample comprised blood. The origin of the receptors is a woman in her forties or fifties with Graves' hyperthyroidism that later progressed to Graves' ophthalmopathy.

This clonotype was recorded a few times. The chain uses TRBV29-1 and TRBJ1-5; TRBD1 aligns across 7 bases. Trimming took 7 bases from V and 0 from J; bases not matched to a gene: 6. The CDR3 consists of 14 residues. The V gene's germline CDR1 is SQVTM and CDR2 ANQGSEA. The CDR3 nucleotides are TGCAGCGCCTTGACAGGGATTAGCAATCAGCCCCAGCATTTT. It encodes CSALTGISNQPQHF.

In this sample, this clonotype turned up a few times. The chain couples TRBV6-1 to TRBJ1-1; D may be TRBD1 (5 bases). Germline CDR1 and CDR2: MNHNS and SASEGT. The CDR3 extends over 13 amino acids. V lost 7 bases, J lost 7 bases, and 16 bases lay in between. CDR3 amino acids: CASNQPGGYEAFF. CDR3 sequence (DNA): TGTGCCAGCAACCAACCTGGGGGGTATGAAGCTTTCTTT.

The rearrangement links TRBV5-6 to TRBJ1-2, with D maybe TRBD1 (5 bases). CDR1 SGHDT and CDR2 YYEEEE come from the germline V gene. V was clipped by 4 bases and J by 4 bases, with 20 bases between them. The CDR3 covers 16 residues. The CDR3 here is CASSALTAQLSYGYTF. The CDR3 nucleotides read TGTGCCAGCAGCGCGCTGACAGCCCAACTCTCCTATGGCTACACCTTC.

This clonotype was counted at least ten times. V usage is TRBV6-1 and J usage is TRBJ1-1; D not certain. The CDR3 is 13 amino acids. Germline-derived CDR1 and CDR2 are MNHNS and SASEGT. V was shortened by 5 bases and J by 1 base, with 8 bases between the two germline ends. The CDR3 here is CASSWQENTEAFF. The CDR3 coding sequence is TGTGCCAGCAGTTGGCAAGAGAACACTGAAGCTTTCTTT.

This clonotype has just a few counts. The rearrangement joins TRBV12-3 or TRBV12-4 to TRBJ1-3; 7 bases map to TRBD1. The CDR3 runs to 15 residues. V lost 6 bases, J lost 2 bases, and 7 bases stayed unmatched. CDR3 loop: CASSFTGAAGNTIYF. DNA for the CDR3: TGTGCCAGCAGCTTCACAGGGGCGGCTGGAAACACCATATATTTT.

This chain uses TRBV3-1 with TRBJ2-3, with TRBD2 as a possible D gene (5 bases). The CDR3 has 11 amino acids. CDR1 and CDR2 (germline): LGHDT, YNNKEL (reference sequence). V was pared by 5 bases and J by 9 bases, with 9 bases between. CDR3 sequence reads: CASSVLGTQYF. CDR3 nucleotide sequence: TGTGCCAGCAGCGTACTAGGGACGCAGTATTTT.

The chain carries TRBV15 and TRBJ2-7; 10 positions agree with TRBD1. The CDR3 spans 17 residues. Looked up from germline, CDR1 is LNHNV and CDR2 is YYDKDF (reference sequence). Trimming removed 0 bases from V and 5 bases from J; junction bases left unmatched: 10. The CDR3 DNA sequence: TGTGCCACCAGCAGAGATAAGCCGGACAGGGGGTCGGACGAGCAGTACTTC. It encodes CATSRDKPDRGSDEQYF.

J is TRBJ1-1 and V is TRBV29-1; D may be TRBD1 (6 bases). Germline loops: CDR1 SQVTM, CDR2 ANQGSEA. Trimming stripped 6 bases from V and 0 bases from J, with 11 bases between. The CDR3 sequence is 13 residues long. For the CDR3, the DNA is TGCAGCGTCAAAGGGGACATGAACACTGAAGCTTTCTTT. It codes for CSVKGDMNTEAFF. The full variable domain, with the rest looked up from reference TRBV29-1 and TRBJ1-1, is SAVISQKPSRDICQRGTSLTIQCQVDSQVTMMFWYRQQPGQSLTLIATANQGSEATYESGFVIDKFPISRPNLTFSTLTVSNMSPEDSSIYLCSVKGDMNTEAFFGQGTRLTVV.

This clonotype came up a few times. The chain has TRBV6-1 and TRBJ2-5; 9 nucleotides agree with TRBD2. Germline CDR1 is MNHNS and CDR2 is SASEGT. The CDR3 length is 13 residues. Trimming cost V 6 bases and J 5 bases; bases outside gene matches: 4. The CDR3 loop is CASSVTSGETQYF. CDR3 DNA: TGTGCCAGCAGCGTGACTAGCGGTGAGACCCAGTACTTC.

The gene calls are TRBV3-1 and TRBJ2-4, with TRBD1 matching over 8 bases. There are 14 residues in the CDR3. In germline, CDR1 is LGHDT, CDR2 YNNKEL (reference sequence). The ends lost 3 bases at V and 14 bases at J; junction bases unmatched: 12. CDR3 protein: CASSQNPDRGDKYF. As DNA, the CDR3 is TGTGCCAGCAGCCAGAATCCCGACAGGGGCGATAAGTACTTC.

This clonotype showed up many times. The rearrangement links TRBV13 to TRBJ2-2; 8 nucleotides agree with TRBD1. J lost 1 base, V lost 3 bases, and 4 bases had no gene match. The CDR3 sequence is 16 residues long. Germline assignment: CDR1 PRHDT and CDR2 FYEKMQ (reference sequence). The CDR3 protein is CASSLTGTGNTGELFF. Written as DNA, the CDR3 is TGTGCCAGCAGCTTGACCGGGACAGGGAACACCGGGGAGCTGTTTTTT.

J is TRBJ1-6 and V is TRBV5-1; possibly TRBD1 for D (5 bases). V lost 2 bases to trimming and J lost 10 bases, with 19 bases between them. Per germline, CDR1 SGHRS and CDR2 YFSETQ. The CDR3 loop spans 16 amino acids. CDR3 sequence (DNA): TGCGCCAGCAGCTTTGGTCTTCAGGGAGGTGGGTCACCCCTCCACTTT. Its protein is CASSFGLQGGGSPLHF.

This clonotype was seen a handful of times. The V and J genes are TRBV20-1 and TRBJ1-5; a possible D gene is TRBD1 (6 bases). There are 15 residues in the CDR3. Trimming left V 0 bases short and J 1 base short, with 10 bases between. Germline CDR1 is DFQATT and CDR2 is SNEGSKA (reference sequence). The CDR3 is CSARERGPSNQPQHF. CDR3 DNA sequence: TGCAGTGCTAGAGAACGGGGGCCGAGCAATCAGCCCCAGCATTTT.

This clonotype was seen only once. V and J are TRBV9 and TRBJ2-2; D call uncertain. CDR1 SGDLS and CDR2 YYNGEE come from the germline V gene. CDR3 size: 15 residues. V was shortened by 0 bases and J by 1 base, with 7 bases between the two germline ends. The CDR3 DNA reads TGTGCCAGCAGCGTAGCCCAGGTGAACACCGGGGAGCTGTTTTTT. It specifies CASSVAQVNTGELFF.

At least ten counts were recorded for this clonotype. The gene calls are TRBV12-3 or TRBV12-4 and TRBJ1-2, with D possibly TRBD1 on 5 matching bases. Trimming stripped 6 bases from V and 4 bases from J, with 21 bases between. The CDR3 length is 16 residues. The CDR3 protein is CASRQTPGLPGYGYTF. As DNA, the CDR3 is TGTGCCAGCAGACAAACACCGGGACTCCCAGGCTATGGCTACACCTTC.

The J gene is TRBJ1-2, the V gene TRBV6-1; 7 positions match TRBD1. CDR3 size: 15 residues. Germline CDR1 is MNHNS and CDR2 is SASEGT. V shed 5 bases, J shed 3 bases, and the junction held 9 bases outside the gene matches. The CDR3 sequence: CASSTNRGPHYGYTF. The CDR3 DNA follows: TGTGCCAGCAGTACAAACAGGGGCCCGCACTATGGCTACACCTTC.

This clonotype came up a few times. CDR3 sequence reads: CASSSLAGPRYNEQFF. As DNA, the CDR3 is TGTGCCAGCAGCTCCTTGGCGGGCCCTCGGTACAATGAGCAGTTCTTC. This rearrangement joins TRBV9 to TRBJ2-1; tentative D call: TRBD2 (5 bases). V lost 4 bases and J lost 4, with 18 bases in between. CDR1 and CDR2 from the germline V gene are SGDLS and YYNGEE. The CDR3 runs 16 residues.

This clonotype was seen repeatedly, ten times or more. The rearrangement uses TRBV6-1 and TRBJ2-7, with 8 bases aligning to TRBD1. Germline lookup yields CDR1 MNHNS and CDR2 SASEGT. The CDR3 covers 13 residues. V lost 6 bases and J lost 0; bases outside the gene matches: 1. This CDR3 reads CASRGQASYEQYF. DNA of the CDR3: TGTGCCAGCAGGGGACAGGCCTCCTACGAGCAGTACTTC.

This clonotype was counted at least ten times. The V call is TRBV3-1, the J call TRBJ1-2; D is perhaps TRBD1 (5 bases). Between the trimmed V and J ends, which lost 4 bases and 6 bases, there was a span of 15 bases. The CDR3 runs 14 residues. Looked up from germline, CDR1 is LGHDT and CDR2 is YNNKEL (reference sequence). As DNA, the CDR3 is TGTGCCAGCAGCCGGGGCCGGGACGGACATGGCTACACCTTC. Translating gives CASSRGRDGHGYTF.

This clonotype was seen a handful of times. One end of the junction fails to match germline, which may point to a read error. The chain combines TRBV7-8 with TRBJ2-5, with TRBD1 matching over 7 bases. This CDR3 has 15 residues. Germline-derived CDR1 and CDR2 are SGHVS and FQNEAQ. CDR3 region: CASSTQTGLQETQCF. CDR3 DNA sequence: TGTGCCAGCAGCACGCAGACAGGGTTACAAGAGACCCAGTGCTTC.

V gene TRBV20-1 combines with J gene TRBJ1-5; D might be TRBD1 (5 bases). CDR3 length: 14 amino acids. Germline-derived CDR1 and CDR2 are DFQATT and SNEGSKA (reference sequence). The V end lost 6 bases, the J end lost 0 bases, and 12 bases lay between the germline ends. The DNA for the CDR3 is TGCAGTGCCCCGGGGGAACATAGCAATCAGCCCCAGCATTTT. Its protein is CSAPGEHSNQPQHF.